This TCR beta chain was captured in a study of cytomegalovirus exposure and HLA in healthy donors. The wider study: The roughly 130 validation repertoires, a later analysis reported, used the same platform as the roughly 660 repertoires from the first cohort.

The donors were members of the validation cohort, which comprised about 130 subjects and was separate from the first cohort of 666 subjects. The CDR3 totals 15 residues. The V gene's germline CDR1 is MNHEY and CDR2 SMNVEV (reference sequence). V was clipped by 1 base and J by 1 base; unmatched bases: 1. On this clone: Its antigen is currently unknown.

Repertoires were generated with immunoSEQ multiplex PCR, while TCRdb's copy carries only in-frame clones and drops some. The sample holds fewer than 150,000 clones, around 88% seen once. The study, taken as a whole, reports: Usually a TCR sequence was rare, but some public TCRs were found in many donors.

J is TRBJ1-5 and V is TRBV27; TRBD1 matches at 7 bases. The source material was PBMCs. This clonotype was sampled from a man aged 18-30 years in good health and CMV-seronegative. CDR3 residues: CASSLWGQSNQPQHF. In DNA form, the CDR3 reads TGTGCCAGCAGTTTATGGGGACAGAGCAATCAGCCCCAGCATTTT.